This note documents a single T cell receptor (beta chain) sequence. Its target is not known. This sample was included in a study of T cell repertoires in cytomegalovirus infection. Study context: In the study, CMV epitopes included recently identified HLA-C-restricted and well-studied HLA-B-restricted ones. The public TCR beta signatures pointed to both CMV infection and matching HLA type. Points from the study as a whole: HLA-C-restricted CMV-specific TCR beta clonotypes were dominant in the ex vivo response. The study identified carriers of CMV plus the relevant HLA from cumulative public TCR beta family frequency.

V was trimmed by 3 bases and J by 1 base, leaving 10 bases between them. Germline V gene data show CDR1 as SNHLY and CDR2 as FYNNEI. This CDR3 has 14 amino acids. TCRdb re-analysed the reads in MiXCR, keeping a single row per CDR3 protein. The data contain roughly 170,000 distinct CDR3 sequences, about a fifth of them seen just once; the ten biggest clones take up 20% to 30%. The sample consisted of CD8+ T cells from cultured PBMCs, taken from culture after CMV antigen stimulation. The receptor was derived from a human donor in good health (CMV status not recorded). Some clones in this sample may be carry-over from other donors' samples. The chain carries TRBV2 and TRBJ2-7; a possible D gene is TRBD1 (6 bases). CDR3 loop: CASSEGATSYEQYF. In nucleotides, the CDR3 is TGTGCCAGCAGTGAGGGGGCAACTTCCTACGAGCAGTACTTC.